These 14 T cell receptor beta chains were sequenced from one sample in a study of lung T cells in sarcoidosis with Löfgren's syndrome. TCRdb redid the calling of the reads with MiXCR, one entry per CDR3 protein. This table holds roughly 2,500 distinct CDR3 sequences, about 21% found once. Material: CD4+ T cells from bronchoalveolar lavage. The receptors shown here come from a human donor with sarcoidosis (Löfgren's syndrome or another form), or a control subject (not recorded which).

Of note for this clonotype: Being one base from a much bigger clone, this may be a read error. Here the CDR3 DNA reads TGTGCCAGCAGCTTTTCCCCTGTAACTGGCGGGGACAATGAGCAGTTCTTC. Amino acid sequence: CASSFSPVTGGDNEQFF. The rearrangement uses TRBV7-3 and TRBJ2-1, with a weak D call TRBD2 (6 bases). This CDR3 region has 17 residues. CDR1 and CDR2 (germline): SGHTA, FQGTGA. V dropped 3 bases and J dropped 5 bases, with 20 bases sitting between them.

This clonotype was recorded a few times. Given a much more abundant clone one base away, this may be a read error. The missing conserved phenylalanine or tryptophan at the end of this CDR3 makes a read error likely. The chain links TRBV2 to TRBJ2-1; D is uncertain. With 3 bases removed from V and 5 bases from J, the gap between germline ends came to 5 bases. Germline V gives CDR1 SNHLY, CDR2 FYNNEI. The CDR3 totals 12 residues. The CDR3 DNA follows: TGTGCCAGCAGTGACGGCCACAATGAGCAGTTCTCC. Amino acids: CASSDGHNEQFS.

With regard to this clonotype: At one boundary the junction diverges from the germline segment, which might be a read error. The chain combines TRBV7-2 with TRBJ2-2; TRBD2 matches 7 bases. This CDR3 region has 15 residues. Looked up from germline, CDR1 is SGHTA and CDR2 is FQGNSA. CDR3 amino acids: CASSLVLAMAGEQFF. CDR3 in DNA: TGTGCCAGCAGCTTAGTACTAGCGATGGCCGGGGAGCAGTTTTTT.

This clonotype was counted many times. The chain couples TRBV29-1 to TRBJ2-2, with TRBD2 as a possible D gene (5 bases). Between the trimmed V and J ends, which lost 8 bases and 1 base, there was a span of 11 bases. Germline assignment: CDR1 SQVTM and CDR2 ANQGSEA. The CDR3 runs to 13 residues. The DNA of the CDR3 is TGCAGCTCTAGGAGGCAGAACACCGGGGAGCTGTTTTTT. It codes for CSSRRQNTGELFF.

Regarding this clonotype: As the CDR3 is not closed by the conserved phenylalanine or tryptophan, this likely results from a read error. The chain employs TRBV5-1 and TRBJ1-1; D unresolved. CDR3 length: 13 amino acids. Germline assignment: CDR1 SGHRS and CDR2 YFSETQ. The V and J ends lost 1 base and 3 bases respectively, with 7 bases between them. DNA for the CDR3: TGCGCCAGCAGCTTGACAGCAGACACTGAAGCTTTCCTT. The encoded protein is CASSLTADTEAFL.

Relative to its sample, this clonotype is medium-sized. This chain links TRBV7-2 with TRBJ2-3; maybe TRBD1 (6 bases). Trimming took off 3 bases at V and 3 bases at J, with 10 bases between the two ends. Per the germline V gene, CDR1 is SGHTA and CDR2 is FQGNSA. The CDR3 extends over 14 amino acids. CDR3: CASSLDSNTDTQYF. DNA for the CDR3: TGTGCCAGCAGCTTGGACAGCAATACAGATACGCAGTATTTT.

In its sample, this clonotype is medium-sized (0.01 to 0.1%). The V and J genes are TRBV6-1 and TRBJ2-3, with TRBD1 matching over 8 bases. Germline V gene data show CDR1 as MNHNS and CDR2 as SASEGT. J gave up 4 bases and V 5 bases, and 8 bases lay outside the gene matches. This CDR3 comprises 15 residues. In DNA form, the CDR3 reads TGTGCCAGCAGTCCTCAGGGGGCCGGTGCAGATACGCAGTATTTT. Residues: CASSPQGAGADTQYF.

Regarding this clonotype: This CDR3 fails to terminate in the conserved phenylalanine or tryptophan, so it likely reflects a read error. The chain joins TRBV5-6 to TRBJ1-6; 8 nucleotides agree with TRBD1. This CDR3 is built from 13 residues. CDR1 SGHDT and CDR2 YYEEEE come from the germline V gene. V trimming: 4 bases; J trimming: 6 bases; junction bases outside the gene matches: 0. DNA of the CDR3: TGTGCCAGCAGCGACAGGGGTAATTCACCCCTCCACTCT. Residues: CASSDRGNSPLHS.

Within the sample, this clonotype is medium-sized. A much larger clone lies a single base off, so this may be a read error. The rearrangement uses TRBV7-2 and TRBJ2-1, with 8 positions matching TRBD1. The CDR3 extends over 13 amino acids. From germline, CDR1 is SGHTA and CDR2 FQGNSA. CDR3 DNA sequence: TGTGCCAGCAGCGTTCACAGGGGGAATGCGCAGTTCTTC. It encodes CASSVHRGNAQFF.

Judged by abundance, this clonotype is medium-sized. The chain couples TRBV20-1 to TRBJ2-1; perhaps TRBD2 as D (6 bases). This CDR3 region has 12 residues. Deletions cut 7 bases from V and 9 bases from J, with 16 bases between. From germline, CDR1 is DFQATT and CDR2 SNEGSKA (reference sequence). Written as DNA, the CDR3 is TGCAGTGGCACCCGGGACTCCCCTGAGCAGTTCTTC. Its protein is CSGTRDSPEQFF.

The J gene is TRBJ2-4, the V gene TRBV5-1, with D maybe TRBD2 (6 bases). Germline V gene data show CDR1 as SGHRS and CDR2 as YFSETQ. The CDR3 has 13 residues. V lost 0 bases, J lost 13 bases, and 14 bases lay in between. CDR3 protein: CASSLDGVAGQYF. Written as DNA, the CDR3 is TGCGCCAGCAGCTTGGATGGCGTCGCGGGACAGTACTTC.

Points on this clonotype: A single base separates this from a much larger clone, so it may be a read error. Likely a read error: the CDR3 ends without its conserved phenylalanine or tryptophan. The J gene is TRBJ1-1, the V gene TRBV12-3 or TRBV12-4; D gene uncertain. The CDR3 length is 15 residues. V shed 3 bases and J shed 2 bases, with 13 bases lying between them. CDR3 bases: TGTGCCAGCAGTTTCCGGTCTAGCGGAAACACTGAAGCTTTCTCT. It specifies CASSFRSSGNTEAFS.

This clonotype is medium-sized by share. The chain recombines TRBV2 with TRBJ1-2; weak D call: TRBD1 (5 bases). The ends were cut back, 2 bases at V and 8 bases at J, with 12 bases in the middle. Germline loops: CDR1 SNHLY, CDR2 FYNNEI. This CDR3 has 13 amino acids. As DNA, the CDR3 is TGTGCCAGCAGTGAATCAGGGCGCGGAGGCTACACCTTC. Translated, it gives CASSESGRGGYTF.

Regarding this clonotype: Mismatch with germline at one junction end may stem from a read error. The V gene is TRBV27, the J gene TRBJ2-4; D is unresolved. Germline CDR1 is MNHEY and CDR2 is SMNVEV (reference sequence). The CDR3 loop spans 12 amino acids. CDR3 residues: CASSLAQNIQCF. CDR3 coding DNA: TGCGCCAGCAGTTTAGCCCAAAACATTCAGTGCTTC.